One sample yielded the 26 T cell receptor beta chains listed below, sequenced in a study of OX40 agonist ivuxolimab in advanced cancers. Sequenced by immunoSEQ multiplex PCR; TCRdb stores in-frame clones only, minus some. The data show 36,000 or so clones, less than 90% seen once. Sample: CD4+ or CD8+ T cells sorted from blood, taken in a trial of the OX40 agonist ivuxolimab. The receptor set was obtained from an adult with an advanced solid tumor such as melanoma, head and neck, liver or kidney cancer.

The gene calls are TRBV11-2 and TRBJ2-1, with 7 nucleotides matching TRBD2. Unmatched junction bases numbered 16, after V lost 2 bases and J lost 9 bases. This CDR3 is 17 amino acids long. Per the germline V gene, CDR1 is SGHAT and CDR2 is FQNNGV. The chain's CDR3 is CASSLLGSGTIGGEQFF. The CDR3 region has the DNA TGTGCCAGCAGCTTACTCGGGAGCGGGACCATAGGTGGTGAGCAGTTCTTC.

The chain couples TRBV5-5 to TRBJ2-7; perhaps TRBD2 as D (7 bases). This CDR3 is built from 14 residues. Trimming removed 2 bases from V and 4 bases from J, with 13 bases in between. The germline V gene encodes CDR1 SGHKS and CDR2 YYEKEE (reference sequence). Here the CDR3 DNA reads TGTGCCAGCAGCTTTGGGGGGGCAGTTTACGAGCAGTACTTC. Translating gives CASSFGGAVYEQYF.

V and J are TRBV5-1 and TRBJ1-2; tentative D call: TRBD1 (5 bases). The CDR3 consists of 14 residues. Germline CDR1 and CDR2: SGHRS and YFSETQ. Trimming pared 6 bases from V and 6 bases from J, leaving 18 bases between. CDR3 coding DNA: TGCGCCAGCAACGAGGGGAGGTATGGGGATGGCTACACCTTC. Its protein product is CASNEGRYGDGYTF. The entire variable domain, with the rest obtained from reference TRBV5-1 and TRBJ1-2, is as follows: KAGVTQTPRYLIKTRGQQVTLSCSPISGHRSVSWYQQTPGQGLQFLFEYFSETQRNKGNFPGRFSGRQFSNSRSEMNVSTLELGDSALYLCASNEGRYGDGYTFGSGTRLTVV.

The sample holds one count of this clone. The gene calls are TRBV6-5 and TRBJ1-1, with unresolved D. Germline CDR1 is MNHEY and CDR2 is SVGAGI. The CDR3 contains 14 residues. Trimming took 6 bases from V and 0 from J, leaving 11 bases between them. Here the CDR3 reads CASSPLMLNTEAFF. The CDR3 DNA follows: TGTGCCAGCAGCCCCCTCATGCTGAACACTGAAGCTTTCTTT.

The V call is TRBV27, the J call TRBJ2-3, with D possibly TRBD2 on 7 matching bases. Trimming cost V 7 bases and J 1 base, with 24 bases left between them. The germline V gene has CDR1 MNHEY and CDR2 SMNVEV (reference sequence). The CDR3 consists of 18 residues. CDR3 loop: CASKVGGRGRAGTDTQYF. CDR3 in DNA: TGTGCCAGCAAAGTCGGGGGGCGTGGGAGGGCCGGCACAGATACGCAGTATTTT.

The rearrangement uses TRBV29-1 and TRBJ1-2; 10 positions match TRBD1. The V gene's germline CDR1 is SQVTM and CDR2 ANQGSEA. The CDR3 sequence is 12 residues long. After removal of 4 bases from V and 5 bases from J, the junction contained 1 base not matched to a gene. Written as DNA, the CDR3 is TGCAGCGTTGGGACAGGGGGGTATGGCTACACCTTC. It yields the protein CSVGTGGYGYTF.

The rearrangement joins TRBV4-2 to TRBJ2-1; 14 bases line up with TRBD2. This CDR3 is built from 16 residues. Trimming cost V 3 bases and J 10 bases; bases outside gene matches: 8. From germline, CDR1 is LGHNA and CDR2 YNFKEQ. CDR3 in DNA: TGTGCCAGCAGCCATAGAGGACTAGCGGGAGGTGTGGAGCAGTTCTTC. Protein: CASSHRGLAGGVEQFF.

J is TRBJ2-7 and V is TRBV5-5, with 10 bases identical to TRBD2. The V gene's germline CDR1 is SGHKS and CDR2 YYEKEE (reference sequence). J lost 3 bases, V lost 4 bases, and 10 bases had no gene match. CDR3 size: 16 residues. CDR3: CASSVLAGDRYYEQYF. Written as DNA, the CDR3 is TGTGCCAGCAGCGTGCTAGCGGGAGATCGATACTACGAGCAGTACTTC.

V and J are TRBV4-1 and TRBJ2-7, with D unclear. Trimming pared 2 bases from V and 5 bases from J, leaving 16 bases between. Germline V gene lookup returns CDR1 MGHRA and CDR2 YSYEKL. The CDR3 loop spans 15 amino acids. The CDR3 coding sequence is TGCGCCAGCAGCCAACCCTACCGGGCGCCAAACGAGCAGTACTTC. Its translation: CASSQPYRAPNEQYF.

The V and J genes are TRBV18 and TRBJ2-3; no clear D gene. This CDR3 region has 12 residues. The V gene's germline CDR1 is KGHSH and CDR2 LQKENI. Trimming took off 2 bases at V and 5 bases at J, with 5 bases between the two ends. The CDR3 reads CASSPTLDTQYF. DNA of the CDR3: TGTGCCAGCTCACCAACCCTAGATACGCAGTATTTT.

There are a few counts of this clone. CDR3 amino acids: CASRLDRDRGDNEQFF. CDR3 bases: TGTGCAAGTCGCTTGGACCGGGACAGGGGAGACAATGAGCAGTTCTTC. The chain links TRBV12-2 to TRBJ2-1; the D call in the table, TRBD1, was not verified against the DNA. TRBV12-2 is a known pseudogene. The CDR3 totals 16 residues.

The chain couples TRBV4-1 to TRBJ2-7; D might be TRBD2 (6 bases). From germline, CDR1 is MGHRA and CDR2 YSYEKL. This CDR3 contains 16 residues. Trimming pared 0 bases from V and 0 bases from J, leaving 12 bases between. DNA of the CDR3: TGCGCCAGCAGCCAAGATTGGGGGGAAAACTCCTACGAGCAGTACTTC. Amino acids: CASSQDWGENSYEQYF.

In this sample, this clone turned up once. The chain combines TRBV11-2 with TRBJ2-7; D is undetermined. The CDR3 has 14 amino acids. Germline CDR1 reads SGHAT; CDR2 reads FQNNGV. V was cut by 5 bases and J by 1 base, with 12 bases left in between. Written as DNA, the CDR3 is TGTGCCAGCAGCCAAGAGAGGCTTTCCTACGAGCAGTACTTC. Residues: CASSQERLSYEQYF.

The V and J genes are TRBV29-1 and TRBJ2-7, with a tentative D call TRBD2 (7 bases). The CDR3 is 14 amino acids. V gave up 5 bases and J gave up 2 bases, with 16 bases separating them. Germline assignment: CDR1 SQVTM and CDR2 ANQGSEA. CDR3 sequence reads: CSVTGGGRTYEQYF. CDR3 sequence (DNA): TGCAGCGTTACTGGGGGCGGGAGAACCTACGAGCAGTACTTC.

This chain connects TRBV5-6 to TRBJ2-3; TRBD1 is a possible D gene (5 bases). The CDR3 loop spans 16 amino acids. V lost 1 base, J lost 2 bases, and 14 bases lay in between. CDR1 and CDR2 from the germline V gene are SGHDT and YYEEEE. The DNA of the CDR3 is TGTGCCAGCAGCTTGCTGGACACGCGAAACACAGATACGCAGTATTTT. It translates to CASSLLDTRNTDTQYF. Using reference TRBV5-6 and TRBJ2-3 for the parts outside the CDR3, the full variable domain is DAGVTQSPTHLIKTRGQQVTLRCSPKSGHDTVSWYQQALGQGPQFIFQYYEEEERQRGNFPDRFSGHQFPNYSSELNVNALLLGDSALYLCASSLLDTRNTDTQYFGPGTRLTVL.

The chain joins TRBV5-6 to TRBJ1-2; TRBD1 is a possible D gene (6 bases). The V gene's germline CDR1 is SGHDT and CDR2 YYEEEE. This CDR3 region has 13 residues. The V and J ends lost 6 bases and 3 bases respectively, with 12 bases between them. CDR3 amino acids: CASTQGRYYGYTF. The DNA of the CDR3 is TGTGCCAGCACTCAGGGGCGGTACTATGGCTACACCTTC.

Notes on this clone: One junction end does not reproduce the germline sequence, and a read error may be involved. This chain uses TRBV7-7 with TRBJ2-3, with a possible D match to TRBD1 (6 bases). From germline, CDR1 is SSHAT and CDR2 FNYEAQ (reference sequence). The CDR3 covers 17 residues. CDR3 sequence (DNA): TGTGCTAGCAGCCCCGCGCTAGGGGGTTGGAGCACAGATACGCAGTATTTT. This gives the protein CASSPALGGWSTDTQYF.

The V gene is TRBV6-6, the J gene TRBJ1-1, with a tentative D call TRBD1 (6 bases). The germline gives CDR1 MNHNY, CDR2 SVGAGI (reference sequence). Trimming stripped 2 bases from V and 6 bases from J, with 10 bases between. The CDR3 sequence is 13 residues long. This CDR3 is CASSYAGEPEAFF. CDR3 nucleotide sequence: TGTGCCAGCAGTTACGCAGGGGAGCCTGAAGCTTTCTTT.

This clone was observed once. The chain recombines TRBV19 with TRBJ1-1; possible D gene TRBD1, 5 bases. This CDR3 is built from 15 residues. Trimming removed 5 bases at V and 3 bases at J, with 16 bases between. Germline-derived CDR1 and CDR2 are LNHDA and SQIVND (reference sequence). DNA for the CDR3: TGTGCCAGTAGTCTCTTCAGGGTGGTTGACACTGAAGCTTTCTTT. As protein: CASSLFRVVDTEAFF.

The chain couples TRBV2 to TRBJ1-1, with 8 bases aligning to TRBD1. The CDR3 contains 15 residues. Trimming removed 8 bases from V and 4 bases from J; junction bases left unmatched: 12. The germline CDR1 and CDR2 sequences are SNHLY and FYNNEI. CDR3 sequence: CASQDRAVLGTEAFF. CDR3 sequence (DNA): TGTGCCAGCCAGGACAGGGCGGTTTTGGGCACTGAAGCTTTCTTT.

The chain couples TRBV5-4 to TRBJ1-6; perhaps TRBD1 as D (6 bases). Germline CDR1 and CDR2: SGHNT and YYREEE (reference sequence). The CDR3 totals 14 residues. The V end was cut by 0 bases, the J end by 10 bases, with 11 bases between. The CDR3 here is CASSLAGEGSPLHF. Written as DNA, the CDR3 is TGTGCCAGCAGCTTGGCAGGGGAGGGCTCACCCCTCCACTTT.

V is TRBV19 and J is TRBJ2-7; 12 bases are a match to TRBD2. Looked up from germline, CDR1 is LNHDA and CDR2 is SQIVND (reference sequence). Trimming took 4 bases from V and 2 from J; bases not matched to a gene: 6. The CDR3 is 16 residues long. The CDR3 DNA sequence: TGTGCCAGTAGTACCTTGACTAGCGGGAGAACCTACGAGCAGTACTTC. Translation: CASSTLTSGRTYEQYF.

The chain uses TRBV9 and TRBJ1-2; unclear D gene. This CDR3 is built from 13 residues. Between the trimmed V and J ends, which lost 4 bases and 0 bases, there was a span of 7 bases. CDR1 is SGDLS and CDR2 is YYNGEE in the germline V gene. In DNA, the CDR3 is TGTGCCAGCAGCATCAGTACTAACTATGGCTACACCTTC. Translating gives CASSISTNYGYTF.

The chain uses TRBV11-2 and TRBJ1-1; D ambiguous. CDR3 length: 16 amino acids. Looked up from germline, CDR1 is SGHAT and CDR2 is FQNNGV. The V end lost 8 bases, the J end lost 2 bases, and 21 bases lay between the germline ends. The CDR3 here is CASRSLSGRTNTEAFF. The CDR3 DNA reads TGTGCCAGCCGGAGCCTTTCGGGCAGGACCAACACTGAAGCTTTCTTT.

This chain's CDR3 is CASSFTGYSPLHF. CDR3 DNA sequence: TGTGCCAGCAGTTTTACAGGGTATTCACCCCTCCACTTT. This chain joins TRBV27 and TRBJ1-6, with D possibly matching TRBD1 (6 bases). The CDR3 length is 13 residues. Germline loops: CDR1 MNHEY, CDR2 SMNVEV (reference sequence). Trimming took 3 bases from V and 8 from J, leaving 8 bases between them.

The rearrangement links TRBV2 to TRBJ1-1; D gene unclear. The CDR3 covers 14 residues. CDR1 and CDR2 from the germline V gene are SNHLY and FYNNEI. Trimming removed 5 bases at V and 4 bases at J, with 14 bases between. The CDR3 bases are TGTGCCAGCAGTTCGGACGGGATGGGCACTGAAGCTTTCTTT. Its protein is CASSSDGMGTEAFF. Filled out from reference TRBV2 and TRBJ1-1, the complete variable domain reads EPEVTQTPSHQVTQMGQEVILRCVPISNHLYFYWYRQILGQKVEFLVSFYNNEISEKSEIFDDQFSVERPDGSNFTLKIRSTKLEDSAMYFCASSSDGMGTEAFFGQGTRLTVV.